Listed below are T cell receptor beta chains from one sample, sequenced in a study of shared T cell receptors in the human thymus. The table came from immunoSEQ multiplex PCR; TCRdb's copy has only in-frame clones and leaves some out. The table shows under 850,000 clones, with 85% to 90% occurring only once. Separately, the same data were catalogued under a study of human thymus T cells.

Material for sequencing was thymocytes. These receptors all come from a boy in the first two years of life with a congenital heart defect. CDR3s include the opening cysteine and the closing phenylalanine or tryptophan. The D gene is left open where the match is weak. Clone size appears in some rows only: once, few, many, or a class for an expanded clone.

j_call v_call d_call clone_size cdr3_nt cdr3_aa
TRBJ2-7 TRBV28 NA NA TGTGCCAGCAGTGGCAGGTCCTGTTACGAGCAGTACTTC CASSGRSCYEQYF
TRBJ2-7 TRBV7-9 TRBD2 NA TGTGCCAGCAGCCCAGTAGCGGGAGTTAGGGAGCAGTACTTC CASSPVAGVREQYF
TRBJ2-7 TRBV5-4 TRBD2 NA TGTGCCAGCAGCTTGGTCAGGACTAGCGGATACGAGCAGTACTTC CASSLVRTSGYEQYF
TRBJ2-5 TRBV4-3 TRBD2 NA TGCGCCAGCAGCCAAGGGACAGGGACTAGCGGACATCAAGAGACCCAGTACTTC CASSQGTGTSGHQETQYF
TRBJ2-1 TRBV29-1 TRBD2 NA TGCAGCGTTGTTGGGCTAGCGGGAGGTCGGTGGCTTAGCAATGAGCAGTTCTTC CSVVGLAGGRWLSNEQFF
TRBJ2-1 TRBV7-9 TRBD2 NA TGTGCCAGCAGCTTAGTCAGACTAGCGGCCTCCTACAATGAGCAGTTCTTC CASSLVRLAASYNEQFF
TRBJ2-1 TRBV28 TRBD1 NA TGTGCCAGCAGTTGTGTGGACAGGGCGGACAATGAGCAGTTCTTC CASSCVDRADNEQFF
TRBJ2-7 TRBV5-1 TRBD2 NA TGCGCCAGCAGCCCCGGGACTAGCGGGAGGGCCTTCCACGAGCAGTACTTC CASSPGTSGRAFHEQYF
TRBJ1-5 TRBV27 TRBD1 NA TGTGCCAGCAGTGGGGACAGTAACAGCAATCAGCCCCAGCATTTT CASSGDSNSNQPQHF
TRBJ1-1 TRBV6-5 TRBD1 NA TGTGCCAGCAGTCCCCGGGACAGGGAAACTGAAGCTTTCTTT CASSPRDRETEAFF
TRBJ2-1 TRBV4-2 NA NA TGTGCCAGCAGCCAAGAGGTGGGCACCCCGCCTACCTACAATGAGCAGTTCTTC CASSQEVGTPPTYNEQFF
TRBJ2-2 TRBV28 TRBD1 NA TGTGCCAGCAGTTTAGAGGACAGGGGGGCCGGGGAGCTGTTTTTT CASSLEDRGAGELFF
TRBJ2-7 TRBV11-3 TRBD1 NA TGTGCCAGCTCAGACAGGGTCGCTAACGAGCAGTACTTC CASSDRVANEQYF
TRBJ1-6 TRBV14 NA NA TGTGCCAGCACGAGGACGGGACACCCTTTCCACTTT CASTRTGHPFHF
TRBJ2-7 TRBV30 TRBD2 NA TGTGCCTGGAGTGTAGTAGAGGGCGGGAGGGACGAGCAGTACTTC CAWSVVEGGRDEQYF
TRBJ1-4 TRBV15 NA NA TGTGCCACCAGCAGAGTTGTCAGGGTGAATGAAAAACTGTTTTTT CATSRVVRVNEKLFF
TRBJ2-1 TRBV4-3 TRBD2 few TGCGCCAGCAGCCAAGACATGGCGGGAGAATACAATGAGCAGTTCTTC CASSQDMAGEYNEQFF
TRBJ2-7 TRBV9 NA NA TGTGCCAGCAGCGTAGGCGTGGCGGAATACTCGGACGAGCAGTACTTC CASSVGVAEYSDEQYF
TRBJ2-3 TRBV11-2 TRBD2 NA TGTGCCAGCAGCCCAGGGACTAGCGGGATCACAGATACGCAGTATTTT CASSPGTSGITDTQYF
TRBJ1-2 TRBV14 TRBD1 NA TGTGCCAGCAGCCAGAAGGTGGGACAGGGGTCCGGCTACACCTTC CASSQKVGQGSGYTF
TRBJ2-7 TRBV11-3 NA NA TGTGCCAGCAGCGATCCAGGGATCTCCTACGAGCAGTACTTC CASSDPGISYEQYF
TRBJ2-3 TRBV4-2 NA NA TGTGCCAGCAGCTTCCCCTTGGGCGGGCACAACACAGATACGCAGTATTTT CASSFPLGGHNTDTQYF
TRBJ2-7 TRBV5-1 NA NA TGCGCCAGCAGCTTGGGTAGAACGGGTTCCTACGAGCAGTACTTC CASSLGRTGSYEQYF
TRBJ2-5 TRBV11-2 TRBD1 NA TGTGCCAGCAGCCCGGACAGGGGGGATCAAGAGACCCAGTACTTC CASSPDRGDQETQYF
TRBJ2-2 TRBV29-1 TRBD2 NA TGCAGCGTTCCCGGGACTAGCGGCCGGACCGGGGAGCTGTTTTTT CSVPGTSGRTGELFF
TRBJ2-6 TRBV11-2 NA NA TGTGCCAGCAGCTTAGCGCAGTACTCTGGGGCCAACGTCCTGACTTTC CASSLAQYSGANVLTF
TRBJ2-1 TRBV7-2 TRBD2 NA TGTGCCAGCAGCATTGGACTAGCGGGAGTGGTTGAGCAGTTCTTC CASSIGLAGVVEQFF
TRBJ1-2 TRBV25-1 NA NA TGTGCCAGCAGGGACCGGGACGGCGGGGTCCATGGCTACCCCTTC CASRDRDGGVHGYPF
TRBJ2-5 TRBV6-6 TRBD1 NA TGTGCCAGCAGCACCAACGGGGACAGTCCTGGGGTTACCCAGTACTTC CASSTNGDSPGVTQYF
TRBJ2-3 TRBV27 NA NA TGTGCCAGCAGTTTTGAGGGCAGAGGCTTTTCCACAGATACGCAGTATTTT CASSFEGRGFSTDTQYF
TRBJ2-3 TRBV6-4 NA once TGTGCCAGCAGCCGTGAGTTTAGCACAGATACGCAGTATTTT CASSREFSTDTQYF
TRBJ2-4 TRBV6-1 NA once TGTGCCAGCAGCCTAGTGAACATTCAGTACTTC CASSLVNIQYF
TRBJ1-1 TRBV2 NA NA TGTGCCAGCCGGGACTTAATGAACACTGAAGCTTTCTTT CASRDLMNTEAFF
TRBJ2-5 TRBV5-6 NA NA TGTGCCAGCAGTTGTGGGGGGAAAGAGACCCAGTACTTC CASSCGGKETQYF
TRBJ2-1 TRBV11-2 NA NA TGTGCCAGCAGCTTAGATCGAGGTGTGAGTGGTGAGCAGTTCTTC CASSLDRGVSGEQFF
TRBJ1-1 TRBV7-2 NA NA TGTGCCAGCAGCTTAGCGCCCGGGGACACTGAAGCTTTCTTT CASSLAPGDTEAFF
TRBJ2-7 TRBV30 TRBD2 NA TGTGCCTGGAGCCCAGCGGGAACGGCCGAGCAGTACTTC CAWSPAGTAEQYF
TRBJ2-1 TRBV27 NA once TGTGCCAGCAGTTTAGGTCGACATGATCCTAGCAGGGAGCAGTTCTTC CASSLGRHDPSREQFF
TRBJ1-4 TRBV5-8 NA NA TGTGCCAGCAAGGGTGAGACAGGAGGAGAAAAACTGTTTTTT CASKGETGGEKLFF
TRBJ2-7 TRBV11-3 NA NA TGTGCCAGCAGCCTAGGACAGTACCACGAGCAGTACTTC CASSLGQYHEQYF
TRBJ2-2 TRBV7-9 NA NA TGTGCCAGCAGCTTAGGTTGGGGGCGTAACACCGGGGAGCTGTTTTTT CASSLGWGRNTGELFF
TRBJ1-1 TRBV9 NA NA TGTGCCAGCAGCGTAAACAGGAACACTGAAGCTTTCTTT CASSVNRNTEAFF
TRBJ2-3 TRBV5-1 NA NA TGCGCCAGCATCTGGCCAGGGACAGATACGCAGTATTTT CASIWPGTDTQYF
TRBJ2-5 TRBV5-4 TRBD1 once TGTGCCAGCAGCCTTGCCGGGACAGGGGTCCCCGAAGAGACCCAGTACTTC CASSLAGTGVPEETQYF
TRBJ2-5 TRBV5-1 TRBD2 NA TGCGCCAGCAGTAACCCAGCGGGAGAGGGGGTAAAAAGTCTAGAGACCCAGTACTTC CASSNPAGEGVKSLETQYF